This T cell receptor (beta chain) was sequenced for a study of T cells expressing NK-cell markers. About the study: Sorted CD3+CD56-NKG2C+, CD3+CD56+NKG2C+ and CD3+CD56+NKG2C- T cells supplied the TCR beta repertoires. HCMV serostatus: seven of eight sequenced donors positive, one negative. Study findings and constraints: The study did not resolve the HCMV specificity of expanded NKG2C+ T cell clones. The CD3+CD56-NKG2C+ fraction was also led by these clonotypes in a handful of donors.

Notes on this clonotype: The antigen remains unidentified.

One entry per CDR3 protein, without DNA, is what TCRdb gives after re-calling the 5' RACE reads. This sample's table has 200,000 to 300,000 distinct CDR3 sequences. The CDR3 covers 18 residues. Sequencing used blood T cells: a sorted CD56 or NKG2C T cell subset, CD4+ or CD8+ T cells, or bulk PBMC T cells (not recorded which). The rearrangement uses TRBV12-3 or TRBV12-4 and TRBJ2-5; checking the TCRdb D call of TRBD2 is not possible without DNA. This TCR came from a woman between 18 and 69 years old in good health. The CDR3: CASSSKSIAGAAQETQYF.